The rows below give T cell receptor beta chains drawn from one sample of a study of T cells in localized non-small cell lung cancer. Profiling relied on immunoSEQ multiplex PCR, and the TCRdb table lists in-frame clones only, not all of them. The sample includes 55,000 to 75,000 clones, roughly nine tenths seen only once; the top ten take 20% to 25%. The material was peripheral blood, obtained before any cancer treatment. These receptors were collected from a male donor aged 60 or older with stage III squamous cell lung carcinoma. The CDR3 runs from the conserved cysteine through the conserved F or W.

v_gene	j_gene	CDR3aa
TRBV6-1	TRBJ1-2	CASSGSYQYGYTF
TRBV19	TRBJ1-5	CASSIGQGNQPQHF
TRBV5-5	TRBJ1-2	CASSLASGQGGIYGYTF
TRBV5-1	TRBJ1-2	CASSLERINYGYTF
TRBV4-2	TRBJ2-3	CASSQNTPSGTDTQYF
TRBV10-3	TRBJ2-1	CAIRPGQGGYEQFF
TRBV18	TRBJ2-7	CASSPDLYEQYF
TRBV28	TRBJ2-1	CASSPAGGLYEQFF
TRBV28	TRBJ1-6	CASSPQQGSGSPLHF
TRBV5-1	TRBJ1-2	CASSGQTNYGYTF
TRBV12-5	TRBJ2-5	CASGGSGARETQYF
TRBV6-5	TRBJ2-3	CASSYRTGRATDTQYF
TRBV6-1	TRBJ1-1	CASVGLGSTEAFF
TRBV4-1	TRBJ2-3	CASSPKVVVSTDTQYF
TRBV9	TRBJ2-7	CASSVNPGREREQYF
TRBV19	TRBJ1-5	CASNKGNQPQHF
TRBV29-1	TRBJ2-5	CSAHRVPGETQYF
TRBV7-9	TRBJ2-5	CASSAGSEETQYF
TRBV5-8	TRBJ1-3	CASSRWSGETIYF
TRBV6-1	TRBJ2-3	CASSGRTSGTDTQYF
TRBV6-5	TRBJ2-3	CASSREDTQYF
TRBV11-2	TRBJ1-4	CASSLAAPTNEKLFF
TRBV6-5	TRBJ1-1	CASSFGLWKDTEAFF
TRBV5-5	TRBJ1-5	CASSPVSSNNQPQHF
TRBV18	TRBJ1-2	CASSPGTEGHYGYTF
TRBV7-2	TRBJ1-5	CASSLDIGRSNQPQHF
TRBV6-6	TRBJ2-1	CASSYPGAPDGEQFF
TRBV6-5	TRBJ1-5	CASSWGGSGNQPQHF
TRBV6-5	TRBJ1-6	CASRPTSSNNSPLHF
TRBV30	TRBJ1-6	CAWRSKGVSRSPLHF
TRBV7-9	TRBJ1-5	CASSRTGGRNQPQHF
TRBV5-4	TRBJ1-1	CASSLLTGGKAAFF
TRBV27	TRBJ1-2	CASSLAGNYGYTF
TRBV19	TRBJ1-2	CASSSQAHPNYGYTF
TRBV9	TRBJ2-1	CASSVDNEQFF
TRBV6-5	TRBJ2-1	CASSYMAGGPYNEQFF
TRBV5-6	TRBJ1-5	CASSLYSNQPQHF
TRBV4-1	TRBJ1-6	CASSQDLGQSSYNSPLHF
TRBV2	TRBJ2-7	CASRMDSSYEQYF
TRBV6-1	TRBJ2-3	CASTETGTDTQYF
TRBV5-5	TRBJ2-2	CASSFGLTGELFF
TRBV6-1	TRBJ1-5	CASSVFRSPTDGNHQPQHF
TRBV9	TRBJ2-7	CASSVAGKSYEQYF
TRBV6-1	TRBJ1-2	CASSERLTAYYGYTF